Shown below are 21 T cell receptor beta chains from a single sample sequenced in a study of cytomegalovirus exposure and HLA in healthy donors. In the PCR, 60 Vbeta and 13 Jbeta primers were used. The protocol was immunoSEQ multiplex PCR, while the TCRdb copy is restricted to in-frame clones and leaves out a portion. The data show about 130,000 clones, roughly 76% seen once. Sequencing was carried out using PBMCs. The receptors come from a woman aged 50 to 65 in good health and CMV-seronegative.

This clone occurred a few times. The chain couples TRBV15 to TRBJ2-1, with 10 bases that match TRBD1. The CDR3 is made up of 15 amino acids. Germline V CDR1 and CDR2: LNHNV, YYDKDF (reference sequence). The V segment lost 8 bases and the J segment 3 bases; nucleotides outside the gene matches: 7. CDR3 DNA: TGTGCCACCTCCTCCGGGACAGGGGACTACAATGAGCAGTTCTTC. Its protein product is CATSSGTGDYNEQFF.

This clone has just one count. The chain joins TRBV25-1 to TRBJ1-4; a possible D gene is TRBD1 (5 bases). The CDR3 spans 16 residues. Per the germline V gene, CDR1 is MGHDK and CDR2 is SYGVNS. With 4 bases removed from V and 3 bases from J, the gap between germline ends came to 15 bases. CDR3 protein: CASSGPPGQPNEKLFF. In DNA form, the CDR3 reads TGTGCCAGCAGTGGGCCTCCAGGGCAACCTAATGAAAAACTGTTTTTT.

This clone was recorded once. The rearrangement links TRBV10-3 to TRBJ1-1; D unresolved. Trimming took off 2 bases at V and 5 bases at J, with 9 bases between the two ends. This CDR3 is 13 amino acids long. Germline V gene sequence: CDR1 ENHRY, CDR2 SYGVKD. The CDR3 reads CAISERGRTEAFF. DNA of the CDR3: TGTGCCATCAGTGAGCGTGGGAGGACTGAAGCTTTCTTT.

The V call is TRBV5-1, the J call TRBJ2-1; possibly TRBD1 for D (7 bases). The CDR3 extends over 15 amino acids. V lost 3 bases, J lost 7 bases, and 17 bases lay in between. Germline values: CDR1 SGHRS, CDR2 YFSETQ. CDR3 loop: CASSSQAGQTNEQFF. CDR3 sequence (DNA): TGCGCCAGCAGCTCGCAGGCGGGACAGACGAATGAGCAGTTCTTC. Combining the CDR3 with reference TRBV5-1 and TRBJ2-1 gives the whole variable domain KAGVTQTPRYLIKTRGQQVTLSCSPISGHRSVSWYQQTPGQGLQFLFEYFSETQRNKGNFPGRFSGRQFSNSRSEMNVSTLELGDSALYLCASSSQAGQTNEQFFGPGTRLTVL.

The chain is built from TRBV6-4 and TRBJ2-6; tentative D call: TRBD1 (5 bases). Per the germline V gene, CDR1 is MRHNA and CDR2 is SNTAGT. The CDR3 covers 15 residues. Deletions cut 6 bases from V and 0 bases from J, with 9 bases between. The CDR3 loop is CASSLQASGANVLTF. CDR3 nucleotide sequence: TGTGCCAGCAGCCTACAGGCCTCTGGGGCCAACGTCCTGACTTTC.

The chain's CDR3 is CASRDLGYGYTF. In DNA form, the CDR3 reads TGTGCCAGCAGGGACTTGGGCTATGGCTACACCTTC. V and J are TRBV28 and TRBJ1-2; D gene ambiguous. V lost 6 bases and J 4 bases, leaving 9 bases between the germline ends. Germline CDR1 and CDR2: MDHEN and SYDVKM. The CDR3 extends over 12 amino acids.

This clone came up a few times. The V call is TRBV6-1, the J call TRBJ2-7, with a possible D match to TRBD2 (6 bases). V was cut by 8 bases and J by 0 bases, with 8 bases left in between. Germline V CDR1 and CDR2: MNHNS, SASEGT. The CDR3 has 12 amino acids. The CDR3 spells CASGGFSYEQYF. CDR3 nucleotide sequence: TGTGCCAGCGGGGGGTTCTCCTACGAGCAGTACTTC.

The CDR3 DNA is TGTGCTAGTGGTTTGGAGGCGGGGGGGTACGCCGGGGAGCTGTTTTTT. It is translated as CASGLEAGGYAGELFF. V gene TRBV12-5 combines with J gene TRBJ2-2; the match to TRBD2 covers 9 bases. Germline V gene lookup returns CDR1 LGHNT and CDR2 FRNRAP. The CDR3 contains 16 residues. After removal of 1 base from V and 6 bases from J, the junction contained 6 bases not matched to a gene.

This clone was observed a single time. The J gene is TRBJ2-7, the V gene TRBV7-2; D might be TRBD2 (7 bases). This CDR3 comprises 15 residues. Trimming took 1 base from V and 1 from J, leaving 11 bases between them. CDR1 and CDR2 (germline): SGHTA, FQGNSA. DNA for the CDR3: TGTGCCAGCAGCTTAGGTGGGGGGGCGTCCTACGAGCAGTACTTC. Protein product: CASSLGGGASYEQYF.

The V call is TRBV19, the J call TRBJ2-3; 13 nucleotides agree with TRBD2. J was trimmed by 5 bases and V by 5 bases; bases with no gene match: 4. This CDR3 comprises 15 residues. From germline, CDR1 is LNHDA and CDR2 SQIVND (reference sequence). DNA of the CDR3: TGTGCCAGTAGTTCGAGACTAGCGGGAGGAGATACGCAGTATTTT. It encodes CASSSRLAGGDTQYF. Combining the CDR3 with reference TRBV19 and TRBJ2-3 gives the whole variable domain DGGITQSPKYLFRKEGQNVTLSCEQNLNHDAMYWYRQDPGQGLRLIYYSQIVNDFQKGDIAEGYSVSREKKESFPLTVTSAQKNPTAFYLCASSSRLAGGDTQYFGPGTRLTVL.

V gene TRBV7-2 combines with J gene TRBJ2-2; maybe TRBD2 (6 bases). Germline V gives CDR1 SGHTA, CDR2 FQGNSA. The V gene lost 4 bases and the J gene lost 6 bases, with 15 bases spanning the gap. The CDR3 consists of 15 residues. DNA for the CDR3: TGTGCCAGCAGCTCCGAGGAGGGGTATCCCGGGGAGCTGTTTTTT. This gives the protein CASSSEEGYPGELFF.

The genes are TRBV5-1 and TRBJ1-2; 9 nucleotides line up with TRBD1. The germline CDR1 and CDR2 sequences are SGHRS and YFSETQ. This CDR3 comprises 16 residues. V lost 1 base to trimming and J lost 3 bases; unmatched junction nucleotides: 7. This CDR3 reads CASSLLGRTGDYGYTF. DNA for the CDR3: TGCGCCAGCAGCTTGTTAGGAAGGACAGGGGACTATGGCTACACCTTC.

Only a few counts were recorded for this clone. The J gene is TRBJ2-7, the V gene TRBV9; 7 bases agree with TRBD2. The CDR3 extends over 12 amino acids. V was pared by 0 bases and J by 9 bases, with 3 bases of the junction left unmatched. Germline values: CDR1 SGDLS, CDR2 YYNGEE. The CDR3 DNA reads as TGTGCCAGCAGCGTAGAGGGCGGGAGGCAGTACTTC. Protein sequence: CASSVEGGRQYF.

The CDR3 loop reads CASRSWDSGVLTF. CDR3 bases: TGTGCCAGCAGGAGTTGGGACTCCGGCGTCCTGACTTTC. The chain links TRBV28 to TRBJ2-6, with D possibly being TRBD2 (6 bases). V was shortened by 6 bases and J by 12 bases, with 15 bases between the two germline ends. In germline, CDR1 is MDHEN, CDR2 SYDVKM. The CDR3 totals 13 residues.

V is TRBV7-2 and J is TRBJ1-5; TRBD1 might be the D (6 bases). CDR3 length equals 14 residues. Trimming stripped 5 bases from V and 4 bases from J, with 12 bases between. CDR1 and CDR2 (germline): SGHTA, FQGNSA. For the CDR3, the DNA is TGTGCCAGCAGCGAGGACAGAGTAAATCAGCCCCAGCATTTT. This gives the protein CASSEDRVNQPQHF.

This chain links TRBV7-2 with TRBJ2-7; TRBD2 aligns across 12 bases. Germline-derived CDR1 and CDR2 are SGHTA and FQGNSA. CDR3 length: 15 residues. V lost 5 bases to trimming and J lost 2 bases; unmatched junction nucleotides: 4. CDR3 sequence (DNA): TGTGCCAGCAGCGACCGGACTAGCGGGGCCTACGAGCAGTACTTC. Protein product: CASSDRTSGAYEQYF.

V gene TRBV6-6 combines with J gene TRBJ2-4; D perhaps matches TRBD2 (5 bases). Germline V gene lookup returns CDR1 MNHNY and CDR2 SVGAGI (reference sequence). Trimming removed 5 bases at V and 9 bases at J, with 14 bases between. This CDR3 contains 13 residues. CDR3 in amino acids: CASSLEGRGIQYF. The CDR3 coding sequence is TGTGCCAGCAGTCTCGAGGGAAGAGGCATTCAGTACTTC.

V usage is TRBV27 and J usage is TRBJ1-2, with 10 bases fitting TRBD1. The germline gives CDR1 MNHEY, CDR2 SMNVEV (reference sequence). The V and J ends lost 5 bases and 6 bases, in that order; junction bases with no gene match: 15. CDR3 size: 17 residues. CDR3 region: CASSLRTGGGGQHGYTF. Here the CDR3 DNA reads TGTGCCAGCAGTCTGAGGACAGGGGGTGGGGGTCAGCATGGCTACACCTTC.

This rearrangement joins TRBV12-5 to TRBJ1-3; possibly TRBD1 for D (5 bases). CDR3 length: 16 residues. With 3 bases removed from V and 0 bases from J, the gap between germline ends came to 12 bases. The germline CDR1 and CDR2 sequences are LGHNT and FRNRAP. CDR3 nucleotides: TGTGCTAGTGGTTTAGACAGCGCCGTCTCTGGAAACACCATATATTTT. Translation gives CASGLDSAVSGNTIYF.

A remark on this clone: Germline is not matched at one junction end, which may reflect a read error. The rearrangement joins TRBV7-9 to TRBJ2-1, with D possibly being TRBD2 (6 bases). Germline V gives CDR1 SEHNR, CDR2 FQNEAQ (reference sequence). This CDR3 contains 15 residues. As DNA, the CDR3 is TGTTCCAGCAGCAGGGAAGCGGGCAGGGTTGATGAGCAGTTCTTC. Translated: CSSSREAGRVDEQFF.

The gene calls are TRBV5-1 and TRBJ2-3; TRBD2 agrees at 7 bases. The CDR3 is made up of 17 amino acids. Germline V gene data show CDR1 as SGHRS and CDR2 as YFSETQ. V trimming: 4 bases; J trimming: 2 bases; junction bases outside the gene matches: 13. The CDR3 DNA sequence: TGCGCCAGCAGCACCGGGAAAGGGGCGGGAGCCACAGATACGCAGTATTTT. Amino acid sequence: CASSTGKGAGATDTQYF.